This T cell receptor (beta chain) was identified in a study of siplizumab effects on memory and regulatory T cells. Each sample contributed roughly 100,000 TCR templates to the assay. Profiled with immunoSEQ multiplex PCR; TCRdb holds only in-frame clones, not every one. Of 75,000 to 100,000 clones detected, 90% to 95% appear once; the ten largest clones hold roughly 1.3%. The CDR3 totals 15 residues. Trimming at V came to 0 bases and at J to 5 bases, leaving 2 bases not matched to a gene. CDR1 and CDR2 from the germline V gene are LGHNA and YNFKEQ. The sequenced material came from non-Treg CD4+ T cells sorted from blood. The sequence was obtained from a human donor in good health. J is TRBJ2-2 and V is TRBV4-2; 8 nucleotides align to TRBD2. This CDR3 is CASSQDPGGTGELFF. CDR3 nucleotide sequence: TGTGCCAGCAGCCAAGATCCGGGAGGGACCGGGGAGCTGTTTTTT.